The rows below give T cell receptor beta chains drawn from one sample of a study. TCRdb reanalysed the 5' RACE reads using MiXCR and keeps one entry per CDR3 protein. The table has about 41,000 distinct CDR3 sequences, 25% to 35% seen once. Input material: memory CD4+ T cells sorted from a lymph node. These receptors were obtained from a female donor with breast cancer. CDR3s include the opening cysteine and the closing phenylalanine or tryptophan. Fields, in order: D gene, V gene, J gene, clone size, CDR3 protein, CDR3 DNA. The D gene is left open where the match is weak. Part of the rows lack a size; the others show once, few, many or a class for expanded clones.

d_gene: TRBD1
v_gene: TRBV6-2/TRBV6-3
j_gene: TRBJ1-1
abundance: few
CDR3aa: CASSDHRGATEAFF
CDR3nt: TGTGCCAGCAGTGACCACAGGGGGGCCACTGAAGCTTTCTTT

d_gene: -
v_gene: TRBV27
j_gene: TRBJ1-6
abundance: -
CDR3aa: CASSLETDPNSPLHF
CDR3nt: TGTGCCAGCAGTTTGGAGACAGATCCCAATTCACCCCTCCACTTT

d_gene: TRBD1
v_gene: TRBV6-1
j_gene: TRBJ1-5
abundance: once
CDR3aa: CASSEVRTGGNQPQHF
CDR3nt: TGTGCCAGCAGTGAAGTAAGGACAGGGGGTAATCAGCCCCAGCATTTT

d_gene: TRBD2
v_gene: TRBV5-6
j_gene: TRBJ2-3
abundance: -
CDR3aa: CASSLREEDTQYF
CDR3nt: TGTGCCAGCAGCTTGCGGGAGGAGGATACGCAGTATTTT

d_gene: -
v_gene: TRBV4-3
j_gene: TRBJ2-7
abundance: -
CDR3aa: CASSQHLDREQYF
CDR3nt: TGCGCCAGCAGCCAGCATTTAGACCGGGAGCAGTACTTC

d_gene: -
v_gene: TRBV12-3/TRBV12-4
j_gene: TRBJ2-5
abundance: few
CDR3aa: CASSLRRTEETQYF
CDR3nt: TGTGCCAGCAGTTTAAGACGGACGGAAGAGACCCAGTACTTC

d_gene: -
v_gene: TRBV18
j_gene: TRBJ1-2
abundance: -
CDR3aa: CASSPDSAMGYTF
CDR3nt: TGTGCCAGCTCACCGGACAGCGCTATGGGCTACACCTTC

d_gene: TRBD2
v_gene: TRBV10-2
j_gene: TRBJ2-1
abundance: -
CDR3aa: CASRGLAGVYNEQFF
CDR3nt: TGCGCCAGCAGAGGATTAGCGGGAGTCTACAATGAGCAGTTCTTC

d_gene: -
v_gene: TRBV20-1
j_gene: TRBJ2-1
abundance: -
CDR3aa: CSAASQSNEQSF
CDR3nt: TGCAGTGCTGCATCCCAGAGCAATGAGCAGTCCTTC

d_gene: TRBD1
v_gene: TRBV15
j_gene: TRBJ1-6
abundance: -
CDR3aa: CATSTRGLNSPLHF
CDR3nt: TGTGCCACCAGCACCAGGGGGCTGAATTCACCCCTCCACTTT

d_gene: TRBD1
v_gene: TRBV5-1
j_gene: TRBJ1-1
abundance: -
CDR3aa: CASSRGQGNTEAFF
CDR3nt: TGCGCCAGCAGCCGAGGACAGGGGAACACTGAAGCTTTCTTT

d_gene: TRBD1
v_gene: TRBV7-8
j_gene: TRBJ1-6
abundance: few
CDR3aa: CASSPRTGEPYNSPLHF
CDR3nt: TGTGCCAGCAGCCCAAGGACAGGAGAGCCCTATAATTCACCCCTCCACTTT

d_gene: TRBD2
v_gene: TRBV5-1
j_gene: TRBJ2-7
abundance: few
CDR3aa: CASSRGLAPTYEQYF
CDR3nt: TGCGCCAGCAGCCGGGGACTAGCGCCGACCTACGAGCAGTACTTC

d_gene: -
v_gene: TRBV7-2
j_gene: TRBJ1-2
abundance: few
CDR3aa: CASSLDPGNYGYTF
CDR3nt: TGTGCCAGCAGCTTAGATCCAGGAAACTATGGCTACACCTTC

d_gene: -
v_gene: TRBV10-3
j_gene: TRBJ2-5
abundance: -
CDR3aa: CAISESQVLTETQYF
CDR3nt: TGTGCCATCAGTGAGTCTCAGGTATTGACGGAGACCCAGTACTTC

d_gene: -
v_gene: TRBV9
j_gene: TRBJ2-1
abundance: few
CDR3aa: CASSVVPPAEQFF
CDR3nt: TGTGCCAGCAGCGTAGTTCCTCCCGCTGAGCAGTTCTTC

d_gene: -
v_gene: TRBV20-1
j_gene: TRBJ1-5
abundance: -
CDR3aa: CSASVRGGQPQHF
CDR3nt: TGCAGTGCTAGCGTTAGGGGTGGGCAGCCCCAGCATTTT

d_gene: -
v_gene: TRBV7-3
j_gene: TRBJ2-1
abundance: -
CDR3aa: CASSLAGSSYNEQLF
CDR3nt: TGTGCCAGCAGCTTAGCAGGAAGCTCCTACAATGAGCAGCTCTTC

d_gene: -
v_gene: TRBV7-2
j_gene: TRBJ2-5
abundance: -
CDR3aa: CASSRDGGGTQYF
CDR3nt: TGTGCCAGCAGCCGGGACGGGGGAGGGACCCAGTACTTC

d_gene: TRBD2
v_gene: TRBV24-1
j_gene: TRBJ2-1
abundance: -
CDR3aa: CATSDLHPSSGNFNEQFF
CDR3nt: TGTGCCACCAGTGATTTGCACCCCTCTAGCGGGAATTTCAATGAGCAGTTCTTC

d_gene: TRBD1
v_gene: TRBV20-1
j_gene: TRBJ2-2
abundance: few
CDR3aa: CSAPPGQLDTGELFF
CDR3nt: TGCAGTGCTCCTCCGGGACAGCTGGACACCGGGGAGCTGTTTTTT

d_gene: -
v_gene: TRBV7-2
j_gene: TRBJ2-1
abundance: -
CDR3aa: CASSLLGYNEQFF
CDR3nt: TGTGCCAGCAGCCTCTTGGGGTACAATGAGCAGTTCTTC

d_gene: -
v_gene: TRBV7-2
j_gene: TRBJ1-6
abundance: few
CDR3aa: CASSLSQGGNSPLHF
CDR3nt: TGTGCCAGCAGCTTATCACAGGGAGGCAATTCACCCCTCCACTTT

d_gene: -
v_gene: TRBV6-5
j_gene: TRBJ1-4
abundance: many
CDR3aa: CASSYSRERYATNEKLFF
CDR3nt: TGTGCCAGCAGTTACTCGAGGGAACGCTATGCAACTAATGAAAAACTGTTTTTT

d_gene: -
v_gene: TRBV11-2
j_gene: TRBJ2-1
abundance: -
CDR3aa: CASSAIGIRDQNNEQFF
CDR3nt: TGTGCCAGCAGCGCGATAGGGATCCGGGACCAGAACAATGAGCAGTTCTTC

d_gene: -
v_gene: TRBV7-8
j_gene: TRBJ2-1
abundance: few
CDR3aa: CASSLGLLGGNEQFF
CDR3nt: TGTGCCAGCAGCTTAGGTTTGTTGGGCGGGAATGAGCAGTTCTTC

d_gene: TRBD1
v_gene: TRBV5-1
j_gene: TRBJ2-1
abundance: few
CDR3aa: CASGGTGRNEQFF
CDR3nt: TGCGCCAGCGGGGGGACAGGGCGGAATGAGCAGTTCTTC

d_gene: TRBD1
v_gene: TRBV4-1
j_gene: TRBJ2-6
abundance: -
CDR3aa: CASSHPTAGGWTGANVLTF
CDR3nt: TGCGCCAGCAGCCATCCGACGGCAGGGGGTTGGACTGGGGCCAACGTCCTGACTTTC

d_gene: -
v_gene: TRBV7-9
j_gene: TRBJ2-7
abundance: -
CDR3aa: CASSQTGTESYEQYF
CDR3nt: TGTGCCAGCAGCCAAACCGGGACGGAGTCCTACGAGCAGTACTTC

d_gene: TRBD2
v_gene: TRBV20-1
j_gene: TRBJ2-7
abundance: -
CDR3aa: CSAYRVTSGVPYEQYF
CDR3nt: TGCAGTGCTTATCGAGTAACTAGCGGGGTCCCATACGAGCAGTACTTC

d_gene: -
v_gene: TRBV24-1
j_gene: TRBJ2-5
abundance: -
CDR3aa: CATSDFRSSPETQYF
CDR3nt: TGTGCCACCAGTGATTTCCGATCGAGTCCGGAGACCCAGTACTTC

d_gene: TRBD2
v_gene: TRBV12-3/TRBV12-4
j_gene: TRBJ2-3
abundance: -
CDR3aa: CASSPWASGGTDTQYF
CDR3nt: TGTGCCAGCAGTCCATGGGCTAGCGGGGGCACAGATACGCAGTATTTT

d_gene: -
v_gene: TRBV12-3/TRBV12-4
j_gene: TRBJ1-6
abundance: many
CDR3aa: CASSFSLDSPLHF
CDR3nt: TGTGCCAGCAGTTTTTCTCTGGATTCACCCCTCCACTTT

d_gene: -
v_gene: TRBV5-1
j_gene: TRBJ2-7
abundance: few
CDR3aa: CASSPGGTYEQYF
CDR3nt: TGCGCCAGCAGCCCGGGTGGGACCTACGAGCAGTACTTC

d_gene: -
v_gene: TRBV7-2
j_gene: TRBJ1-2
abundance: few
CDR3aa: CASSWNRESYGYTF
CDR3nt: TGTGCCAGCAGCTGGAACAGGGAAAGCTATGGCTACACCTTC

d_gene: -
v_gene: TRBV7-9
j_gene: TRBJ2-2
abundance: few
CDR3aa: CASSYTGELFF
CDR3nt: TGTGCCAGCAGCTACACCGGGGAGCTGTTTTTT

d_gene: -
v_gene: TRBV29-1
j_gene: TRBJ1-1
abundance: -
CDR3aa: CSVGLRDTEAFF
CDR3nt: TGCAGCGTTGGTCTTAGGGACACTGAAGCTTTCTTT

d_gene: TRBD2
v_gene: TRBV5-4
j_gene: TRBJ2-3
abundance: few
CDR3aa: CASSELAGVQYF
CDR3nt: TGTGCCAGCAGCGAACTAGCGGGGGTTCAGTATTTT

d_gene: TRBD1
v_gene: TRBV12-3/TRBV12-4
j_gene: TRBJ1-1
abundance: -
CDR3aa: CASRPGQGYTEAFF
CDR3nt: TGTGCCAGCAGACCCGGACAGGGTTACACTGAAGCTTTCTTT

d_gene: TRBD2
v_gene: TRBV7-8
j_gene: TRBJ2-7
abundance: few
CDR3aa: CASSLVPGRAFAYEQYF
CDR3nt: TGTGCCAGCAGCTTAGTGCCCGGGAGGGCGTTCGCCTACGAGCAGTACTTC

d_gene: -
v_gene: TRBV20-1
j_gene: TRBJ2-2
abundance: -
CDR3aa: CSATSQTGELFF
CDR3nt: TGCAGTGCTACCTCCCAGACCGGGGAGCTGTTTTTT

d_gene: -
v_gene: TRBV24-1
j_gene: TRBJ2-2
abundance: few
CDR3aa: CATSDRAPGTGELFF
CDR3nt: TGTGCCACCAGTGACCGCGCCCCCGGAACCGGGGAGCTGTTTTTT

d_gene: TRBD1
v_gene: TRBV9
j_gene: TRBJ2-7
abundance: -
CDR3aa: CASSVAGQAYEQYF
CDR3nt: TGTGCCAGCAGCGTAGCGGGACAGGCCTACGAGCAGTACTTC

d_gene: TRBD1
v_gene: TRBV29-1
j_gene: TRBJ2-1
abundance: few
CDR3aa: CSVESGGIDEQFF
CDR3nt: TGCAGCGTTGAGTCAGGGGGTATCGATGAGCAGTTCTTC

d_gene: -
v_gene: TRBV5-1
j_gene: TRBJ1-1
abundance: few
CDR3aa: CASKLDVRTEAFF
CDR3nt: TGCGCCAGCAAGCTTGACGTTCGAACTGAAGCTTTCTTT

d_gene: TRBD2
v_gene: TRBV9
j_gene: TRBJ2-5
abundance: many
CDR3aa: CASSVAGLAGGKETQYF
CDR3nt: TGTGCCAGCAGCGTAGCTGGACTAGCGGGCGGTAAAGAGACCCAGTACTTC

d_gene: TRBD2
v_gene: TRBV20-1
j_gene: TRBJ2-7
abundance: -
CDR3aa: CSVSRGAPYEQYF
CDR3nt: TGCAGTGTTTCGCGGGGGGCCCCCTACGAGCAGTACTTC

d_gene: TRBD1
v_gene: TRBV3-1
j_gene: TRBJ2-7
abundance: -
CDR3aa: CASSQGAGGYYEQYF
CDR3nt: TGTGCCAGCAGCCAAGGGGCAGGGGGTTACTACGAGCAGTACTTC

d_gene: TRBD2
v_gene: TRBV3-1
j_gene: TRBJ2-7
abundance: few
CDR3aa: CASSQALLAGGDYEQYF
CDR3nt: TGTGCCAGCAGCCAAGCCCTACTAGCGGGGGGCGACTACGAGCAGTACTTC

d_gene: TRBD2
v_gene: TRBV2
j_gene: TRBJ2-1
abundance: -
CDR3aa: CASSGIAGGPIEQFF
CDR3nt: TGTGCCAGCAGTGGAATAGCGGGAGGGCCAATTGAGCAGTTCTTC

d_gene: TRBD2
v_gene: TRBV5-6
j_gene: TRBJ2-1
abundance: -
CDR3aa: CASSLVTSGGYNEQFF
CDR3nt: TGTGCCAGCAGCTTGGTGACTAGCGGGGGGTACAATGAGCAGTTCTTC

d_gene: TRBD2
v_gene: TRBV9
j_gene: TRBJ2-7
abundance: few
CDR3aa: CASSGEGAGEAYEQYF
CDR3nt: TGTGCCAGCAGCGGGGAGGGAGCGGGAGAGGCTTACGAGCAGTACTTC

d_gene: TRBD2
v_gene: TRBV5-1
j_gene: TRBJ2-2
abundance: -
CDR3aa: CASSLGPAGVTGELFF
CDR3nt: TGCGCCAGCAGCTTGGGACCTGCGGGAGTCACCGGGGAGCTGTTTTTT

d_gene: -
v_gene: TRBV9
j_gene: TRBJ1-3
abundance: -
CDR3aa: CASSPPSGNTIYF
CDR3nt: TGTGCCAGCAGTCCACCCAGCGGAAACACCATATATTTT

d_gene: TRBD2
v_gene: TRBV5-1
j_gene: TRBJ2-1
abundance: -
CDR3aa: CASSLSSTSGSGQFF
CDR3nt: TGCGCCAGCAGCCTAAGTTCGACTAGCGGGAGTGGTCAGTTCTTC

d_gene: TRBD2
v_gene: TRBV6-7
j_gene: TRBJ2-3
abundance: -
CDR3aa: CASGYGRTPTDTQYF
CDR3nt: TGTGCCAGCGGATACGGGAGGACACCCACAGATACGCAGTATTTT

d_gene: TRBD1
v_gene: TRBV29-1
j_gene: TRBJ1-1
abundance: -
CDR3aa: CGVQGANRNTEAFF
CDR3nt: TGCGGCGTCCAGGGGGCGAATAGGAACACTGAAGCTTTCTTT

d_gene: -
v_gene: TRBV3-1
j_gene: TRBJ1-1
abundance: few
CDR3aa: CASSRVSITEAFF
CDR3nt: TGTGCCAGCAGCCGCGTGAGTATCACTGAAGCTTTCTTT

d_gene: -
v_gene: TRBV5-1
j_gene: TRBJ2-1
abundance: -
CDR3aa: CASSPRDNYNEQFF
CDR3nt: TGCGCCAGCAGCCCACGGGACAACTACAATGAGCAGTTCTTC